A selection of T cell receptor beta chains follows, all from one sample in a study of cytomegalovirus exposure and HLA in healthy donors. Some clones are missing from TCRdb's copy, which holds only in-frame ones; the method was immunoSEQ multiplex PCR. The profile shows 100,000 to 150,000 clones, approximately 88% of them singletons. Source material: PBMCs. Receptor source: a woman younger than 35 in good health and CMV-seronegative. Both conserved end residues are part of each CDR3.

TRBV5-1	TRBJ2-2	CASSYLGSWTSDPKAGTGELFF
TRBV11-3	TRBJ2-2	CASSDLRLVSTGELFF
TRBV14	TRBJ2-2	CASSQETSGYTGELFF
TRBV6-5	TRBJ2-2	CASSYFEGYTGELFF
TRBV5-5	TRBJ1-2	CASSSISGDYGYTF
TRBV14	TRBJ2-1	CASSQDLAGLYNEQFF
TRBV29-1	TRBJ2-5	CSVATGQGTQETQYF
TRBV6-6	TRBJ2-4	CASSYSRQGASYIQYF
TRBV11-2	TRBJ2-6	CASSLLGVSGANVLTF
TRBV2	TRBJ2-1	CASMRTPYNEQFF
TRBV10-2	TRBJ2-3	CASSEGGADTQYF
TRBV18	TRBJ1-4	CASLGRRGEKLFF
TRBV27	TRBJ2-7	CASSRGRAPYEQYF
TRBV9	TRBJ2-1	CASSSTSGRNNEQFF
TRBV30	TRBJ2-7	CAWSVPRDGSYEQYF
TRBV28	TRBJ2-2	CASSFPTEGLALPGELFF
TRBV10-3	TRBJ2-2	CAIRTGTGFYSGELFF
TRBV7-2	TRBJ2-1	CASSSGYSAYNEQFF
TRBV6-5	TRBJ2-2	CATTTGVSTGELFF
TRBV15	TRBJ2-5	CATSRGAAAQETQYF
TRBV19	TRBJ2-5	CASSRLAAQETQYF
TRBV11-3	TRBJ2-7	CASRDRDHYEQYF
TRBV9	TRBJ2-1	CASSGSSGSHNEQFF
TRBV29-1	TRBJ2-2	CSVANTGELFF
TRBV6-5	TRBJ2-7	CASSYSLAGIGEQYF
TRBV4-1	TRBJ2-1	CASSQTVEVVWQFF
TRBV28	TRBJ1-4	CASRAGLEKLFF
TRBV27	TRBJ2-7	CASSLLGQNYEQYF
TRBV25-1	TRBJ1-1	CASKDRAATEAFF
TRBV30	TRBJ2-7	CAWSRGTGEGYEQYF
TRBV6-6	TRBJ1-2	CASSYGTGNYGYTF
TRBV13	TRBJ2-1	CASSLEQGVYNEQFF